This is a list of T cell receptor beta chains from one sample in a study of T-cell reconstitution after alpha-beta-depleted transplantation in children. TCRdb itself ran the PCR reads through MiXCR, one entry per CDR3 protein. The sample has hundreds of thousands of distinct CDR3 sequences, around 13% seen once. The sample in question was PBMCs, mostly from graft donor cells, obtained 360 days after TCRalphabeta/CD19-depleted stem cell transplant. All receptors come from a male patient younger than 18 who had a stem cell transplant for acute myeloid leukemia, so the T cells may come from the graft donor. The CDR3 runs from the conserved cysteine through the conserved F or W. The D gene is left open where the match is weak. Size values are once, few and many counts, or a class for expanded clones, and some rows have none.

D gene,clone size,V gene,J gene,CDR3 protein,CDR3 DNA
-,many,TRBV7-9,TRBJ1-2,CASSLGGGYTF,TGTGCCAGCAGCTTGGGTGGTGGCTACACCTTC
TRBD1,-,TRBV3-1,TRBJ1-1,CASCQDHRQGWNTEAFF,TGTGCCTCCTGCCAAGATCACCGACAGGGTTGGAACACTGAAGCTTTCTTT
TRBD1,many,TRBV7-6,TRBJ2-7,CASSLRQGDEQYF,TGTGCCAGCAGCTTAAGACAGGGGGACGAGCAGTACTTC
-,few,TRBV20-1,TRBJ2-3,CSARRIGTGDPDTQYF,TGCAGTGCTAGACGTATTGGGACGGGAGATCCAGATACGCAGTATTTT
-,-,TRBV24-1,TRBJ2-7,CATSDYKQGLGDEQYF,TGTGCCACCAGTGATTATAAACAGGGCCTGGGCGACGAGCAGTACTTC
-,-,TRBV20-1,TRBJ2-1,CSAIPPRGNEQFF,TGCAGTGCTATACCCCCCAGAGGGAATGAGCAGTTCTTC
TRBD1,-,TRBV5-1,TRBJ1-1,CASSSDRGRVTEAFF,TGCGCCAGCAGCTCGGACAGGGGACGGGTGACTGAAGCTTTCTTT
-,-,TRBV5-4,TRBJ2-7,CASSSAGRNTLEQYF,TGTGCCAGCAGCTCCGCCGGGCGGAACACCTTGGAGCAGTACTTC
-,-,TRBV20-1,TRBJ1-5,CSAGSGLGNQPQHF,TGCAGTGCGGGTAGTGGGTTGGGGAATCAGCCCCAGCATTTT
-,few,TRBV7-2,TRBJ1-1,CASSFFAGSREAFF,TGTGCCAGCAGCTTCTTTGCAGGTAGCCGTGAAGCTTTCTTT
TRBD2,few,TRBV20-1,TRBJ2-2,CSAILAEMNTGELFF,TGCAGTGCCATACTAGCGGAGATGAACACCGGGGAGCTGTTTTTT
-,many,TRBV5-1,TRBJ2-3,CASSLESGTDTQYF,TGCGCCAGCAGCTTGGAGAGCGGGACAGATACGCAGTATTTT
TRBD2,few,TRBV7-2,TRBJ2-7,CASSGRTSIYEQYF,TGTGCCAGCAGCGGGAGGACTAGTATCTACGAGCAGTACTTC